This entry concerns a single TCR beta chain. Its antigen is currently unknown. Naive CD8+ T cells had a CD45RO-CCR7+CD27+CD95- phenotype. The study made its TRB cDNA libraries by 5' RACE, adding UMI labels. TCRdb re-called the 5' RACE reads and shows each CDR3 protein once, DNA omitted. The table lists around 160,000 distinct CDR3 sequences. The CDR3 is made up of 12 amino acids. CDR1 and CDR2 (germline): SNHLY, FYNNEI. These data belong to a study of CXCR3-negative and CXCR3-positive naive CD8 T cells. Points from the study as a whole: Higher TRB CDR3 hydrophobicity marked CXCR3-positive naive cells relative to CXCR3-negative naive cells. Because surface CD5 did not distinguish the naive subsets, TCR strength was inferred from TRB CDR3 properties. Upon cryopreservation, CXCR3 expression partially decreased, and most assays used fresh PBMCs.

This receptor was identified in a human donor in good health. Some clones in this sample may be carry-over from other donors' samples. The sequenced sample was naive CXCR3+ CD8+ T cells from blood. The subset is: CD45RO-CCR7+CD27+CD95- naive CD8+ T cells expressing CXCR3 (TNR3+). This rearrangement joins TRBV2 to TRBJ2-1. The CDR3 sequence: CASSRMLGEQFF. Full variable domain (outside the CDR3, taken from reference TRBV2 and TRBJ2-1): EPEVTQTPSHQVTQMGQEVILRCVPISNHLYFYWYRQILGQKVEFLVSFYNNEISEKSEIFDDQFSVERPDGSNFTLKIRSTKLEDSAMYFCASSRMLGEQFFGPGTRLTVL.